A single sample gave rise to the 7 T cell receptor beta chains below, sequenced in a study of CD8+CD57+ T cells in acquired aplastic anemia. Genomic DNA served as template for TCR beta VDJ and CDR3 profiling. MiXCR, run by TCRdb on the reads, gives a single entry per CDR3 protein. The sample has around 190,000 distinct CDR3 sequences, around 59% seen once. The source material was sorted CD4+, CD8+, or CD8+CD57+ T cells (not recorded which) from PBMCs. These receptors were taken from a human donor in good health, serving as a control.

This chain joins TRBV7-3 and TRBJ2-2, with D unclear. Trimming left V 5 bases short and J 0 bases short, with 7 bases between. This CDR3 has 14 amino acids. Germline V gives CDR1 SGHTA, CDR2 FQGTGA. The CDR3 loop reads CASSRLANTGELFF. The CDR3 DNA is TGTGCCAGCAGCCGTTTAGCGAACACCGGGGAGCTGTTTTTT.

This clonotype was seen ten or more times. The chain employs TRBV19 and TRBJ1-3; D perhaps matches TRBD1 (5 bases). There are 19 residues in the CDR3. Germline CDR1 and CDR2: LNHDA and SQIVND (reference sequence). V lost 4 bases and J 2 bases, leaving 24 bases between the germline ends. The CDR3 sequence: CASSKDSSLWKTTGNTIYF. The CDR3 DNA sequence: TGTGCCAGTAGTAAAGACAGTTCGCTGTGGAAAACGACTGGAAACACCATATATTTT.

This clonotype was seen at least ten times. This chain links TRBV19 with TRBJ1-5; 7 bases map to TRBD1. The germline V gene encodes CDR1 LNHDA and CDR2 SQIVND (reference sequence). This CDR3 contains 14 residues. After removal of 6 bases from V and 5 bases from J, the junction contained 7 bases not matched to a gene. The CDR3 DNA sequence: TGTGCCAGTAGCCAACAGGGGACCGATCAGCCCCAGCATTTT. Translation: CASSQQGTDQPQHF.

The chain combines TRBV9 with TRBJ1-3; 7 bases fit TRBD1. This CDR3 has 15 residues. Trimming took 2 bases from V and 0 from J; bases not matched to a gene: 2. Germline-derived CDR1 and CDR2 are SGDLS and YYNGEE. The CDR3: CASSVGTASGNTIYF. In DNA, the CDR3 is TGTGCCAGCAGCGTTGGGACAGCCTCTGGAAACACCATATATTTT.

This clonotype was seen a few times. The chain links TRBV28 to TRBJ1-5; unclear D gene. Between the trimmed V and J ends, which lost 4 bases and 3 bases, there was a span of 13 bases. The CDR3 runs to 15 residues. The germline V gene has CDR1 MDHEN and CDR2 SYDVKM. The CDR3 DNA reads TGTGCCAGCAGTTCTATCCGGGAGAACAATCAGCCCCAGCATTTT. This codes for CASSSIRENNQPQHF. The variable domain in full, with the rest retrieved from reference TRBV28 and TRBJ1-5, is DVKVTQSSRYLVKRTGEKVFLECVQDMDHENMFWYRQDPGLGLRLIYFSYDVKMKEKGDIPEGYSVSREKKERFSLILESASTNQTSMYLCASSSIRENNQPQHFGDGTRLSIL.

The chain is built from TRBV12-3 or TRBV12-4 and TRBJ1-5; the D gene is possibly TRBD1 (6 bases). The length of the CDR3 is 16 residues. The ends were cut back, 1 base at V and 3 bases at J, with 13 bases in the middle. In nucleotides, the CDR3 is TGTGCCAGCAGTTTAGGGGGGGCGAGCATCAATCAGCCCCAGCATTTT. It is translated as CASSLGGASINQPQHF.

This clonotype was counted many times. This chain uses TRBV7-6 with TRBJ1-1; no firm D call. Per germline, CDR1 SGHVS and CDR2 FNYEAQ. Trimming removed 1 base at V and 0 bases at J, with 9 bases between. This CDR3 has 15 amino acids. The CDR3 DNA sequence: TGTGCCAGCAGCTTAGGCGCCAGCATGAACACTGAAGCTTTCTTT. Protein sequence: CASSLGASMNTEAFF.